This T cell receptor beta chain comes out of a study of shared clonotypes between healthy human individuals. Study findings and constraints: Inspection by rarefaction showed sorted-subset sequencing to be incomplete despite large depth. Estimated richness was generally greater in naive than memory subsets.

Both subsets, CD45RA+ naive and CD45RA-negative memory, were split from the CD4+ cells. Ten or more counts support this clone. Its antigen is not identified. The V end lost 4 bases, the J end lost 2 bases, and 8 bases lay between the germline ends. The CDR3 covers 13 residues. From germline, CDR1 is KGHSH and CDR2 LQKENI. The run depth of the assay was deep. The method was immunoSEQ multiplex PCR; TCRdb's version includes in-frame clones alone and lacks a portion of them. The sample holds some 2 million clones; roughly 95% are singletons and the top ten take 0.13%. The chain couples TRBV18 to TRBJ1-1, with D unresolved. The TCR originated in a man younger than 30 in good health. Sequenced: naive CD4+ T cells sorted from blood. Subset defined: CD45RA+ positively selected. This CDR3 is CASSQLGNTEAFF. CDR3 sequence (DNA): TGTGCCAGCTCACAATTGGGAAACACTGAAGCTTTCTTT.